This is a list of T cell receptor beta chains from one sample in a study of blood T cells in healthy people across ages. MiXCR was run by TCRdb on the 5' RACE reads, yielding one entry per CDR3 protein. Seen here are 650,000 to 800,000 distinct CDR3 sequences, approximately 44% observed once, and the top ten hold 15% to 25%. Sequencing was performed on blood. The receptors derive from a man aged 60 to 75 in good health. The CDR3 runs from the conserved cysteine through the conserved F or W. The D gene is left open where the match is weak. Size values are once, few and many counts, or a class for expanded clones, and some rows have none.

size | J | D | V | DNA | CDR3
few | TRBJ1-2 | - | TRBV6-5 | TGTGCCAGCAGTGACAGGCCTTATGGCTACACCTTC | CASSDRPYGYTF
- | TRBJ2-1 | - | TRBV15 | TGTGCCACCAGCAGAGAGGGTAAAGGCTACAATGAGCAGTTCTTC | CATSREGKGYNEQFF
- | TRBJ1-1 | - | TRBV9 | TGTGCCAGCAGCGAACAGGGATTGAACACTGAAGCTTTCTTT | CASSEQGLNTEAFF
- | TRBJ1-5 | - | TRBV6-5 | TGTGCCAGCAGTGACGAGGGTTCCAATCAGCCCCAGCATTTT | CASSDEGSNQPQHF
many | TRBJ2-7 | TRBD2 | TRBV2 | TGTGCCAGCAGAATAGCGGGGGGACCGTACGAGCAGTACTTC | CASRIAGGPYEQYF
- | TRBJ1-5 | - | TRBV7-9 | TGTGCCAGCGGCTTAGACCGGACCACCCAGCATTTT | CASGLDRTTQHF
many | TRBJ2-7 | TRBD1 | TRBV7-9 | TGTGCCAGCAGCCCCCGGGACAGGGATTACGAGCAGTACTTC | CASSPRDRDYEQYF
- | TRBJ2-1 | - | TRBV6-2/TRBV6-3 | TGTGCCAGCAGTCGAGCAAGCTCCTACAATGAGCAGTTCTTC | CASSRASSYNEQFF
- | TRBJ2-1 | - | TRBV6-1 | TGTGCCAGCAGTGGGCCCTCGTCGAGCTACAATGAGCAGTTCTTC | CASSGPSSSYNEQFF
- | TRBJ1-4 | TRBD1 | TRBV11-2 | TGTGCCAGCAGCAAAACTGGACAGGCTGAAAAACTGTTTTTT | CASSKTGQAEKLFF
- | TRBJ2-5 | - | TRBV7-2 | TGTGCCAGCAGTCCCAACCTCGCCGAGACCCAGTACTTC | CASSPNLAETQYF
- | TRBJ2-7 | TRBD2 | TRBV7-2 | TGTGCCAGCAGCGTTGGGACTATCTACGAGCAGTACTTC | CASSVGTIYEQYF
few | TRBJ2-1 | - | TRBV4-3 | TGCGCCAGCAGCCAAGGAACCCCCGCCTACAATGAGCAGTTCTTC | CASSQGTPAYNEQFF
- | TRBJ2-3 | TRBD2 | TRBV9 | TGTGCCAGCAGCGTGACTAGCGGGGGGCTAACAGATACGCAGTATTTT | CASSVTSGGLTDTQYF
- | TRBJ2-5 | - | TRBV14 | TGTGCCAGCAGCCAAGACGACGCCGAAGAGACCCAGTACTTC | CASSQDDAEETQYF
- | TRBJ2-2 | TRBD2 | TRBV2 | TGTGCCACTGCGACTAGCGGGGGAGTGAACACCGGGGAGCTGTTTTTT | CATATSGGVNTGELFF
few | TRBJ1-5 | - | TRBV29-1 | TGCAGTGTTGGGACAAGGCCGGATCAGCCCCAGCATTTT | CSVGTRPDQPQHF
- | TRBJ2-1 | - | TRBV5-5 | TGTGCCAGCAGCTTGGCCCGTTGGGAGAATGAGCAGTTCTTC | CASSLARWENEQFF
- | TRBJ1-6 | TRBD1 | TRBV10-3 | TGTGCCATCAGTGAGGGACAGGGAGGTTCACCCCTCCACTTT | CAISEGQGGSPLHF
once | TRBJ2-7 | - | TRBV7-2 | TGTGCCAGCAGCAGAGTAACAGTGGCCTACGAGCAGTACTTC | CASSRVTVAYEQYF
- | TRBJ2-3 | - | TRBV24-1 | TGTGCCACCAGTGATTTCCCGGAAGAGGGCACAGATACGCAGTATTTT | CATSDFPEEGTDTQYF
- | TRBJ2-7 | - | TRBV7-9 | TGTGCCAGCAGCCCAAGTGGAGAGTCCTACGAGCAGTACTTC | CASSPSGESYEQYF
- | TRBJ2-1 | - | TRBV30 | TGTGCCTGGAGTCTCGACAGGAGTAACAATGATGAGCAGTTCTTC | CAWSLDRSNNDEQFF
- | TRBJ2-5 | TRBD2 | TRBV29-1 | TGCAGCGTGACTAGCGGGGAAGAGACCCAGTACTTC | CSVTSGEETQYF
once | TRBJ2-7 | TRBD1 | TRBV28 | TGTGCCAGCAGTCTCGGGGACAGGGACTTCTACGAGCAGTACTTC | CASSLGDRDFYEQYF
- | TRBJ2-5 | TRBD2 | TRBV6-5 | TGTGCCAGCACTGTACCGGGAGGGCCCCGGGCGAAGCAGTACTTC | CASTVPGGPRAKQYF
- | TRBJ2-1 | - | TRBV4-3 | TGCGCCAGCAGCCAATTCGCGGGACGAGCGGGTTACAATGAGCAGTTCTTC | CASSQFAGRAGYNEQFF
- | TRBJ2-5 | TRBD2 | TRBV5-1 | TGCGCCAGCAGCTTGGCGCAGGCACAAAGCGGGGACTCCTACAATGAGCAGTACTTC | CASSLAQAQSGDSYNEQYF
- | TRBJ1-1 | - | TRBV6-2/TRBV6-3 | TGTGCCAGCAGTCCCGCCGGACCCATGAACACTGAAGCTTTCTTT | CASSPAGPMNTEAFF
- | TRBJ1-1 | - | TRBV15 | TGTGCCACCAGCAGAGTGGGGGCCACTGAAGCTTTCTTT | CATSRVGATEAFF
- | TRBJ1-2 | - | TRBV9 | TGTGCCAGCAGCGGAAGTAATGGCTACACCTTC | CASSGSNGYTF
- | TRBJ2-7 | - | TRBV4-3 | TGCGCCAGCAGACAGTCTAGCGCCTCCTACGAGCAGTACTTC | CASRQSSASYEQYF
- | TRBJ1-6 | - | TRBV5-1 | TGCGCCAGCAGCTTACAGGAGACTAATAATTCACCCCTCCACTTT | CASSLQETNNSPLHF
- | TRBJ1-2 | TRBD1 | TRBV20-1 | TGCAGTGCTGGAACAGGGGGGGACTATGGCTACACCTTC | CSAGTGGDYGYTF
- | TRBJ2-3 | TRBD2 | TRBV4-3 | TGCGCCAGCAGTCTAGCGGGGGCACCTGTGGATACGCAGTATTTT | CASSLAGAPVDTQYF
- | TRBJ2-3 | TRBD2 | TRBV11-2 | TGTGCCAGCAGCCGACTAGCGGGGGGTTCTAGCACAGATACGCAGTATTTT | CASSRLAGGSSTDTQYF
- | TRBJ2-1 | - | TRBV25-1 | TGTGCCAGCAGTGAATGGAACAGGGACTACAATGAGCAGTTCTTC | CASSEWNRDYNEQFF
once | TRBJ2-3 | TRBD2 | TRBV6-5 | TGTGCCAGCAGTTTCTCAGTTCGGGAGGGACTCCGCACAGATACGCAGTATTTT | CASSFSVREGLRTDTQYF
few | TRBJ2-1 | - | TRBV28 | TGTGCCAGCAGGCCCACGAGCTCCTACAATGAGCAGTTCTTC | CASRPTSSYNEQFF
- | TRBJ1-6 | - | TRBV6-9 | TGTGCCAGCAGAGATTCGAGTTCGCAGGGTATGGGGGGGTCTAATTCACCCCTCCACTTT | CASRDSSSQGMGGSNSPLHF
few | TRBJ1-1 | - | TRBV25-1 | TGTGCCAGCAGGAGCAGGGGCGACACTGAAGCTTTCTTT | CASRSRGDTEAFF
- | TRBJ1-1 | TRBD1 | TRBV6-5 | TGTGCCAGCAGAGATCAGGGGGTCACTGAAGCTTTCTTT | CASRDQGVTEAFF
- | TRBJ2-2 | TRBD2 | TRBV9 | TGTGCCAGCAGCACCCGACTAGCGGGGATAAACACCGGGGAGCTGTTTTTT | CASSTRLAGINTGELFF
many | TRBJ2-7 | TRBD2 | TRBV7-2 | TGTGCCAGCAGCCTCACCACTAGCGGGGCATACCTCTACGAGCAGTACTTC | CASSLTTSGAYLYEQYF